These T cell receptor beta chains were read from a single sample in a study of cytomegalovirus exposure and HLA in healthy donors. TCRdb's copy holds only in-frame clones and misses some; the assay was immunoSEQ multiplex PCR. In all, the sample yields some 75,000 clones. Sequenced sample: PBMCs. The receptors were sampled from a boy between 5 and 17 years old in good health and CMV-seronegative. The CDR3 runs from the conserved cysteine through the conserved F or W. A D gene is named only where the DNA matches it firmly.

d_gene	v_gene	j_gene	CDR3nt	CDR3aa
TRBD2	TRBV6-5	TRBJ2-2	TGTGCCAGCACCCAGACTAGCGGGGCTGACGGGGAGCTGTTTTTT	CASTQTSGADGELFF
-	TRBV5-6	TRBJ1-5	TGTGCCAGCAGTCGGGAGGGAGGCGGCAATCAGCCCCAGCATTTT	CASSREGGGNQPQHF
TRBD1	TRBV23-1	TRBJ2-5	TGCGCCAGCAGTCAATCGGGGACAGGGAGGCAAGAGACCCAGTACTTC	CASSQSGTGRQETQYF
TRBD1	TRBV6-1	TRBJ2-2	TGTGCCAGCAATACCGGGACAGGGCACACCGGGGAGCTGTTTTTT	CASNTGTGHTGELFF
-	TRBV18	TRBJ2-5	TGTGCCAGCTCAGAGGGACATCCTAGGGAGACCCAGTACTTC	CASSEGHPRETQYF
-	TRBV5-4	TRBJ1-1	TGTGCCAGCAGGCCCCAGGGGAACACTGAAGCTTTCTTT	CASRPQGNTEAFF
TRBD2	TRBV7-9	TRBJ2-1	TGTGCCAGCAGCCCCACTAGCGGGAGGGCCCGCTACAATGAGCAGTTCTTC	CASSPTSGRARYNEQFF
-	TRBV6-5	TRBJ2-5	TGTGCCAGCAGCCGACTGGGAGGATGGGAGACCCAGTACTTC	CASSRLGGWETQYF
-	TRBV18	TRBJ1-1	TGTGCCAGCTCACCAGGGCGCGAGGGGAACACTGAAGCTTTCTTT	CASSPGREGNTEAFF
TRBD1	TRBV6-1	TRBJ2-2	TGTGCCAGCAGCGTGACAGGGCCGTACACCGGGGAGCTGTTTTTT	CASSVTGPYTGELFF
TRBD2	TRBV7-2	TRBJ2-7	TGTGCCAGCAGCCCAAGCGCAGGGAGGGCCAACGAGCAGTACTTC	CASSPSAGRANEQYF
-	TRBV5-1	TRBJ2-7	TGCGCCAGCTCCGCGACAGGTGGGGACTACGAGCAGTACTTC	CASSATGGDYEQYF
-	TRBV30	TRBJ1-1	TGTGCCTGGAGTACAGGGTTTAACACTGAAGCTTTCTTT	CAWSTGFNTEAFF
TRBD1	TRBV18	TRBJ2-3	TGTGCCAGCTCACCCTATGGACAGGCCACAGATACGCAGTATTTT	CASSPYGQATDTQYF
-	TRBV19	TRBJ2-6	TGTGCCAGTAGTACCGACTTTACGGCGTCCTCTGGGGCCAACGTCCTGACTTTC	CASSTDFTASSGANVLTF
-	TRBV12-5	TRBJ1-5	TGTGCTAGTGGCCTCGGGGGGCAGCCCCAGCATTTT	CASGLGGQPQHF
-	TRBV5-1	TRBJ2-4	TGCGCCAGCAGCCTTGGCAGTGGGGGGGGCAGAAACATTCAGTACTTC	CASSLGSGGGRNIQYF
TRBD1	TRBV30	TRBJ2-5	TGTGCCTGGTCGGGACAGCTAAAAGAGACCCAGTACTTC	CAWSGQLKETQYF
-	TRBV11-2	TRBJ2-7	TGTGCCAGCAGCTTAGAATGGCACGAGCAGTACTTC	CASSLEWHEQYF
-	TRBV30	TRBJ1-6	TGTGCCTGGAGTGTACGTAGCACCCTCCACTTT	CAWSVRSTLHF
-	TRBV5-1	TRBJ2-3	TGCGCCAGCAGCTTGGAAGTACAGGTCACAGATACGCAGTATTTT	CASSLEVQVTDTQYF
-	TRBV10-3	TRBJ1-2	TGTGCCACCTCAGGGAACTATGGCTACACCTTC	CATSGNYGYTF
-	TRBV4-1	TRBJ2-1	TGCGCCAGCAGCCAAGAGGAGGGGGCTAGCGCTCGCTCCGACAATGAGCAGTTCTTC	CASSQEEGASARSDNEQFF
TRBD2	TRBV7-3	TRBJ2-5	TGTGCCAGCAGCTTGCTAGCGGGAGTGGGGGAGACCCAGTACTTC	CASSLLAGVGETQYF
TRBD2	TRBV7-2	TRBJ2-7	TGTGCCAGCAGCGTTAGCGGGGGGGCCTACGAGCAGTACTTC	CASSVSGGAYEQYF
TRBD2	TRBV6-4	TRBJ2-3	TGTGCCAGCAGTAAGACTAGCGGGGGGGTTGATACGCAGTATTTT	CASSKTSGGVDTQYF
TRBD1	TRBV6-5	TRBJ2-2	TGTGCCAGTTGGACAGGGGGCATCGGCGGGGAGCTGTTTTTT	CASWTGGIGGELFF
TRBD1	TRBV7-9	TRBJ2-7	TGTGCCAGCAGCCCGTACAGGGGCGCCTACGAGCAGTACTTC	CASSPYRGAYEQYF
TRBD1	TRBV27	TRBJ1-1	TGTGCCAGCAGTGCCTTCCCGGGACAGGGGAAGATGAACACTGAAGCTTTCTTT	CASSAFPGQGKMNTEAFF
TRBD2	TRBV5-1	TRBJ2-7	TGCGCCAGCAGACCGGGACTAGCGGGGAGCTCCTACGAGCAGTACTTC	CASRPGLAGSSYEQYF
-	TRBV9	TRBJ1-3	TGTGCCAGCAGCGTAGCTTCCCAGGCCCCGGGGACCATATATTTT	CASSVASQAPGTIYF
TRBD1	TRBV19	TRBJ1-1	TGTGCCAGTAGACCGGGACAGAGATTAATGAACACTGAAGCTTTCTTT	CASRPGQRLMNTEAFF
-	TRBV25-1	TRBJ1-1	TGTGCCAGCAGTGAATGGGGGGGCGGGACTGAAGCTTTCTTT	CASSEWGGGTEAFF
-	TRBV10-3	TRBJ1-2	TGTGCCATCAGTGAGGACAGCTATGGCTACACCTTC	CAISEDSYGYTF
TRBD2	TRBV30	TRBJ2-7	TGTGCCTGGAGTAGCGGGGGAAACTACGAGCAGTACTTC	CAWSSGGNYEQYF
TRBD1	TRBV7-2	TRBJ1-1	TGTGCCAGCAGCCCCAATACAGGGGGGCACACTGAAGCTTTCTTT	CASSPNTGGHTEAFF
-	TRBV19	TRBJ1-4	TGTGCCAGTAAAAATGACAGGACTAATGAAAAACTGTTTTTT	CASKNDRTNEKLFF
-	TRBV4-2	TRBJ2-7	TGTGCCAGCAGCCAAGTATCAGGGACCTACGAGCAGTACTTC	CASSQVSGTYEQYF
-	TRBV7-6	TRBJ1-6	TGTGCCAGCAGCTTAGAGGAGGGGTATAATTCACCCCTCCACTTT	CASSLEEGYNSPLHF
TRBD2	TRBV19	TRBJ2-3	TGTGCCAGTAGTATGGGGCGGGAGGATCACACAGATACGCAGTATTTT	CASSMGREDHTDTQYF
TRBD1	TRBV5-1	TRBJ1-1	TGCGCCAGCAGCTCCCTACAGGGGTTCAACACTGAAGCTTTCTTT	CASSSLQGFNTEAFF
-	TRBV13	TRBJ1-1	TGTGCCAGCAGCTCCGGTCAGGGGAACACTGAAGCTTTCTTT	CASSSGQGNTEAFF
TRBD1	TRBV19	TRBJ2-7	TGTGCCAGTAGTAGGGACAGGGGGCGCGAGCAGTACTTC	CASSRDRGREQYF
TRBD2	TRBV19	TRBJ2-2	TGTGCCAGTGAGGCGGGAGGGAGGGCTACCGGGGAGCTGTTTTTT	CASEAGGRATGELFF
TRBD2	TRBV6-5	TRBJ2-5	TGTGCCAGCAGTTCCTCCTGGACTAGCGGGAGTACCCAGTACTTC	CASSSSWTSGSTQYF
-	TRBV30	TRBJ2-6	TGTGCCTGGATACAGGGTCGGGCTGGGGCCAACGTCCTGACTTTC	CAWIQGRAGANVLTF
-	TRBV27	TRBJ2-7	TGTGCCAGCGCTCAGGGCTACGAGCAGTACTTC	CASAQGYEQYF
TRBD1	TRBV27	TRBJ2-1	TGTGCCAGCAGACTGGGACAGGGACGAACGATGGAACAGTTCTTC	CASRLGQGRTMEQFF
-	TRBV5-4	TRBJ2-1	TGTGCCAGCAGCCCGACCCAGGGCAATGAGCAGTTCTTC	CASSPTQGNEQFF
TRBD1	TRBV7-9	TRBJ1-1	TGTGCCAGCAGCCCGGGGACAGGGGGTTCCGCTTTCTTT	CASSPGTGGSAFF
TRBD2	TRBV5-4	TRBJ2-7	TGTGCCAGCAGCCTATTCTTAACTAGCGGGCGTGCCTACGAGCAGTACTTC	CASSLFLTSGRAYEQYF
TRBD1	TRBV9	TRBJ2-7	TGTGCCAGCAGCGTGGGGGGACAGGATAGTTACTACGAGCAGTACTTC	CASSVGGQDSYYEQYF
TRBD1	TRBV27	TRBJ2-1	TGTGCCAGCACCTCAATCGCCGGGACAGGGTGGCGGGAGCAGTTCTTC	CASTSIAGTGWREQFF
-	TRBV5-1	TRBJ1-2	TGCGCCAGCAGCCCGCGAATACAGGCAACGATCTATGGCTACACCTTC	CASSPRIQATIYGYTF
-	TRBV6-5	TRBJ2-5	TGTGCCAGCATCTCACCGGGTACGGAGACCCAGTACTTC	CASISPGTETQYF
TRBD2	TRBV2	TRBJ2-7	TGTGCCAGCCAATTGGATCAGGGACTAGCATCCTACGAGCAGTACTTC	CASQLDQGLASYEQYF
TRBD2	TRBV9	TRBJ2-1	TGTGCCAGCAGCCCTAGCGGGGGGTTCTCCTACAATGAGCAGTTCTTC	CASSPSGGFSYNEQFF
-	TRBV4-1	TRBJ1-1	TGCGCCAGCAGCCAAGGGACTCAGAGCACGAACACTGAAGCTTTCTTT	CASSQGTQSTNTEAFF